This T cell receptor beta chain is drawn from a study of intratumoral heterogeneity in liver cancer. This CDR3 is built from 17 residues. V lost 4 bases, J lost 2 bases, and 20 bases lay in between. CDR1 is SGHAT, CDR2 FQNNGV, per germline. Sequencing was performed with immunoSEQ multiplex PCR; in TCRdb, only in-frame clones are kept and a portion is missing. The sample comprises tens of thousands of clones, around two thirds of which are singletons, and approximately 18% rests with the top ten. The source material was tumor-adjacent normal tissue, sampled before any cancer treatment. V usage is TRBV11-2 and J usage is TRBJ1-2; D possibly corresponds to TRBD1 (5 bases). This TCR derives from a woman in her 70s with hepatocellular carcinoma. This chain's CDR3 is CASSYTGFDLGNYGYTF. Here the CDR3 DNA reads TGTGCCAGCAGCTACACAGGCTTTGACCTGGGGAACTATGGCTACACCTTC.